Listed below are T cell receptor beta chains from one sample, sequenced in a study of early stage breast cancer tumors. Profiled with immunoSEQ multiplex PCR; TCRdb holds only in-frame clones, not every one. This sample has more than 55,000 clones, with 60% to 85% found just once. Sample: blood. The receptor source for this set is a person in their thirties with breast cancer. CDR3s include the opening cysteine and the closing phenylalanine or tryptophan. A D gene is named only where the DNA matches it firmly. The size of a clone is reported for some rows only, either as once, few or many, or as a class for expanded clones.

D	V	length	size	J	DNA	CDR3
TRBD2	TRBV5-1	16	few	TRBJ2-1	TGCGCCAGCAGCTCCGGACTAGCGGGAGTAGAGAATGAGCAGTTCTTC	CASSSGLAGVENEQFF
-	TRBV7-9	14	once	TRBJ2-1	TGTGCCAGCAGCTTAGGGCAGTTTATCGATGAGCAGTTCTTC	CASSLGQFIDEQFF
-	TRBV9	17	-	TRBJ1-1	TGTGCCAGCAGCGTAGCGGGGGGGGGTGTAGTAGACACTGAAGCTTTCTTT	CASSVAGGGVVDTEAFF
TRBD2	TRBV9	17	-	TRBJ2-7	TGTGCCAGCAGCGTAGCGGCTAGCGGGACTCCTCTTTACGAGCAGTACTTC	CASSVAASGTPLYEQYF
-	TRBV7-2	14	few	TRBJ1-2	TGTGCCAGCAGCTTCACGTGGGTCGACTATGGCTACACCTTC	CASSFTWVDYGYTF
-	TRBV7-3	13	-	TRBJ2-5	TGTGCCAGCAGCTCCTCGGTAGGAGAGACCCAGTACTTC	CASSSSVGETQYF
-	TRBV6-6	13	-	TRBJ2-5	TGTGCCAGCAGTCTCCCGGGACAAGAGACCCAGTACTTC	CASSLPGQETQYF
-	TRBV4-1	17	-	TRBJ1-2	TGCGCCAGCAGCCAAGGCCCCCGGCAGGGTCTCGGGAGTGGCTACACCTTC	CASSQGPRQGLGSGYTF
-	TRBV7-2	14	once	TRBJ2-3	TGTGCCAGCAGCCTAGTGACAGGTTCAGATACGCAGTATTTT	CASSLVTGSDTQYF
-	TRBV5-4	11	-	TRBJ2-5	TGTGCCAGCACCTACAAAGAGACCCAGTACTTC	CASTYKETQYF
-	TRBV7-2	14	-	TRBJ1-1	TGTGCCAGCAGCCGACAGGCGATGAACACTGAAGCTTTCTTT	CASSRQAMNTEAFF
TRBD1	TRBV14	15	-	TRBJ1-2	TGTGCCAGCAGCCAAGTCAGAGGGGGCAACTATGGCTACACCTTC	CASSQVRGGNYGYTF
-	TRBV15	14	medium-sized	TRBJ1-2	TGTGCCACCAGCACCAGTCAGGGTAGGGGCGGCTACACCTTC	CATSTSQGRGGYTF
-	TRBV6-1	14	-	TRBJ1-4	TGTGCCAGCAGCCTAAGTAGGGAAATTGAAAAACTGTTTTTT	CASSLSREIEKLFF
TRBD2	TRBV6-5	14	-	TRBJ2-5	TGTGCCAGCACCCAACCGGGGGGGGTGAAGACCCAGTACTTC	CASTQPGGVKTQYF
-	TRBV7-9	16	-	TRBJ2-5	TGTGCCAGCAGCTTAGCGTTGAGGGGCGCCGGGGAGACCCAGTACTTC	CASSLALRGAGETQYF
TRBD2	TRBV6-1	16	few	TRBJ2-1	TGTGCCAGCAGTGGAGGAGGCACTAGCGGGAGGAATGAGCAGTTCTTC	CASSGGGTSGRNEQFF
-	TRBV28	14	-	TRBJ1-3	TGTGCCAGCATTCGGGGGGCGCAAGGAAACACCATATATTTT	CASIRGAQGNTIYF
TRBD2	TRBV7-6	13	-	TRBJ2-7	TGTGCCAGCAGCTCGACTAGCGCCTACGAGCAGTACTTC	CASSSTSAYEQYF
TRBD2	TRBV13	16	-	TRBJ2-7	TGTGCCAGCAGCCTACTACCGGGACTAGCACCCTACGAGCAGTACTTC	CASSLLPGLAPYEQYF
-	TRBV9	15	-	TRBJ2-2	TGTGCCAGCAGCGTATTGGGGGCGGGCACCGGGGAGCTGTTTTTT	CASSVLGAGTGELFF
-	TRBV7-6	14	few	TRBJ1-3	TGTGCCAGCAGCAATGAGGTTACTGGAAACACCATATATTTT	CASSNEVTGNTIYF
TRBD1	TRBV11-2	15	-	TRBJ2-5	TGTGCCAGCAGCTCCACAGGGGCCCTCCAAGAGACCCAGTACTTC	CASSSTGALQETQYF
-	TRBV19	14	-	TRBJ2-5	TGTGCCAGTACACAGAGGGGCCTGGGAGAGACCCAGTACTTC	CASTQRGLGETQYF
TRBD1	TRBV18	15	-	TRBJ2-1	TGTGCCAGCTCAAATACAGGGGGGTCCTACAATGAGCAGTTCTTC	CASSNTGGSYNEQFF
-	TRBV2	12	-	TRBJ1-5	TGTGCCAGCGCGGGCGGCAATCAGCCCCAGCATTTT	CASAGGNQPQHF
TRBD1	TRBV7-9	14	-	TRBJ2-7	TGTGCCAGCACCAGGACAGGGACAAGCTACGAGCAGTACTTC	CASTRTGTSYEQYF
-	TRBV15	14	-	TRBJ2-7	TGTGCCACCAGCGTCGGACAATCCCCCTACGAGCAGTACTTC	CATSVGQSPYEQYF
-	TRBV7-9	14	-	TRBJ1-4	TGTGCCAGCAGCCGCGACAGGAGTAATGAAAAACTGTTTTTT	CASSRDRSNEKLFF
TRBD2	TRBV4-2	16	few	TRBJ2-7	TGTGCCAGCAGCCAACCTCTAGCGGGGGGATCCTACGAGCAGTACTTC	CASSQPLAGGSYEQYF
-	TRBV29-1	11	few	TRBJ2-7	TGCAGCGTTGAGGCCTTTCACGAGCAGTACTTC	CSVEAFHEQYF
-	TRBV4-1	13	medium-sized	TRBJ2-7	TGCGCCAGCAGCCAAGTTTACAGGTACGAGCAGTACTTC	CASSQVYRYEQYF
TRBD2	TRBV27	20	-	TRBJ2-6	TGTGCCAGCGGGGAGATAGCGGGAGCGGCGACCAGGCCTGGGGCCAACGTCCTGACTTTC	CASGEIAGAATRPGANVLTF
-	TRBV10-2	10	-	TRBJ1-1	TGCGCCAGCAGGGGCACTGAAGCTTTCTTT	CASRGTEAFF
-	TRBV7-6	11	-	TRBJ1-2	TGTGCCAGCAGCCTAGGGGACGGCTACACCTTC	CASSLGDGYTF
TRBD2	TRBV15	15	-	TRBJ2-7	TGTGCCACCAGTGGGAGCGGGAGTGGCTCCTACGAGCAGTACTTC	CATSGSGSGSYEQYF
-	TRBV7-3	14	-	TRBJ2-3	TGTGCCAGCAGCTTTACCGACAGCACAGATACGCAGTATTTT	CASSFTDSTDTQYF
-	TRBV29-1	14	-	TRBJ2-7	TGCAGCGTAGCTCCGGCCGGTCGATCCTACGAGCAGTACTTC	CSVAPAGRSYEQYF
-	TRBV5-4	14	-	TRBJ2-7	TGTGCCAGCAGCTTGGTGGGGACCGAGAACGAGCAGTACTTC	CASSLVGTENEQYF
-	TRBV2	15	-	TRBJ2-1	TGTGCCAGCGGTCGGGAGACAGGGAATTACAGGGAGCAGTTCTTC	CASGRETGNYREQFF
-	TRBV10-1	13	few	TRBJ2-7	TGCGCCAGCAGTGGCGGGACTTCCTACGAGCAGTACTTC	CASSGGTSYEQYF
TRBD1	TRBV7-9	15	-	TRBJ1-1	TGTGCCAGCAGCTTAGCGGGTGAGGACAGGGGTGAAGCTTTCTTT	CASSLAGEDRGEAFF
-	TRBV30	13	few	TRBJ1-3	TGTGCCTGGAGAAGGAGCTCTGGAAACACCATATATTTT	CAWRRSSGNTIYF
-	TRBV30	13	-	TRBJ1-1	TGTGCCTACTCGACATATATGAACACTGAAGCTTTCTTT	CAYSTYMNTEAFF
TRBD2	TRBV5-1	17	few	TRBJ2-3	TGCGCCAGCAGCTTTTCCCCTAGCGGGAGCGGAGGAGATACGCAGTATTTT	CASSFSPSGSGGDTQYF
-	TRBV2	17	medium-sized	TRBJ1-1	TGTGCCAGCAGTGAAGCCCTCTTCGGATCCTTGAGCACTGAAGCTTTCTTT	CASSEALFGSLSTEAFF
-	TRBV14	14	-	TRBJ1-1	TGTGCCAGCAGCCTCCCACGGGAATACACTGAAGCTTTCTTT	CASSLPREYTEAFF
-	TRBV7-6	15	-	TRBJ1-5	TGTGCCAGCAGCTTAGGGGGCTTCGAGAGTCAGCCCCAGCATTTT	CASSLGGFESQPQHF
TRBD1	TRBV19	15	-	TRBJ2-3	TGTGCCAGTAGAAGCCGGGACAGGGGCGGAGATACGCAGTATTTT	CASRSRDRGGDTQYF
TRBD1	TRBV13	13	-	TRBJ1-5	TGTGCCAGCAGCGACAGGGGGGAACAGCCCCAGCATTTT	CASSDRGEQPQHF
-	TRBV30	12	few	TRBJ1-3	TGTGCCTGGAGCAGGGACGGAAACACCATATATTTT	CAWSRDGNTIYF
-	TRBV5-1	14	-	TRBJ2-7	TGCGCCAGCAGCTCCGACCCGAGGGAGCCCGAGCAGTACTTC	CASSSDPREPEQYF
-	TRBV18	15	-	TRBJ2-7	TGTGCCAGCTACGGAACAGGGTCTGGCTCCTACGAGCAGTACTTC	CASYGTGSGSYEQYF